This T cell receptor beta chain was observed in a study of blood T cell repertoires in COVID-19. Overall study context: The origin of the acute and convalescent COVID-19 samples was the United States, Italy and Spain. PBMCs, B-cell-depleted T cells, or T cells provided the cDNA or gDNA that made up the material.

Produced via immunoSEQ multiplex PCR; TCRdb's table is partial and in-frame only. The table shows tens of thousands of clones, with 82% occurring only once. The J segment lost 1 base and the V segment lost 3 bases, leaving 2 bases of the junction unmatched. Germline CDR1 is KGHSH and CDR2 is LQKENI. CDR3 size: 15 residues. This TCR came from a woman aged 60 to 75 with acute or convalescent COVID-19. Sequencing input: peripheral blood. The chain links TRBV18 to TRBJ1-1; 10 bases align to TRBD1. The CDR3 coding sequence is TGTGCCAGCTCACCCGGGACAGGGGCGAACACTGAAGCTTTCTTT. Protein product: CASSPGTGANTEAFF.